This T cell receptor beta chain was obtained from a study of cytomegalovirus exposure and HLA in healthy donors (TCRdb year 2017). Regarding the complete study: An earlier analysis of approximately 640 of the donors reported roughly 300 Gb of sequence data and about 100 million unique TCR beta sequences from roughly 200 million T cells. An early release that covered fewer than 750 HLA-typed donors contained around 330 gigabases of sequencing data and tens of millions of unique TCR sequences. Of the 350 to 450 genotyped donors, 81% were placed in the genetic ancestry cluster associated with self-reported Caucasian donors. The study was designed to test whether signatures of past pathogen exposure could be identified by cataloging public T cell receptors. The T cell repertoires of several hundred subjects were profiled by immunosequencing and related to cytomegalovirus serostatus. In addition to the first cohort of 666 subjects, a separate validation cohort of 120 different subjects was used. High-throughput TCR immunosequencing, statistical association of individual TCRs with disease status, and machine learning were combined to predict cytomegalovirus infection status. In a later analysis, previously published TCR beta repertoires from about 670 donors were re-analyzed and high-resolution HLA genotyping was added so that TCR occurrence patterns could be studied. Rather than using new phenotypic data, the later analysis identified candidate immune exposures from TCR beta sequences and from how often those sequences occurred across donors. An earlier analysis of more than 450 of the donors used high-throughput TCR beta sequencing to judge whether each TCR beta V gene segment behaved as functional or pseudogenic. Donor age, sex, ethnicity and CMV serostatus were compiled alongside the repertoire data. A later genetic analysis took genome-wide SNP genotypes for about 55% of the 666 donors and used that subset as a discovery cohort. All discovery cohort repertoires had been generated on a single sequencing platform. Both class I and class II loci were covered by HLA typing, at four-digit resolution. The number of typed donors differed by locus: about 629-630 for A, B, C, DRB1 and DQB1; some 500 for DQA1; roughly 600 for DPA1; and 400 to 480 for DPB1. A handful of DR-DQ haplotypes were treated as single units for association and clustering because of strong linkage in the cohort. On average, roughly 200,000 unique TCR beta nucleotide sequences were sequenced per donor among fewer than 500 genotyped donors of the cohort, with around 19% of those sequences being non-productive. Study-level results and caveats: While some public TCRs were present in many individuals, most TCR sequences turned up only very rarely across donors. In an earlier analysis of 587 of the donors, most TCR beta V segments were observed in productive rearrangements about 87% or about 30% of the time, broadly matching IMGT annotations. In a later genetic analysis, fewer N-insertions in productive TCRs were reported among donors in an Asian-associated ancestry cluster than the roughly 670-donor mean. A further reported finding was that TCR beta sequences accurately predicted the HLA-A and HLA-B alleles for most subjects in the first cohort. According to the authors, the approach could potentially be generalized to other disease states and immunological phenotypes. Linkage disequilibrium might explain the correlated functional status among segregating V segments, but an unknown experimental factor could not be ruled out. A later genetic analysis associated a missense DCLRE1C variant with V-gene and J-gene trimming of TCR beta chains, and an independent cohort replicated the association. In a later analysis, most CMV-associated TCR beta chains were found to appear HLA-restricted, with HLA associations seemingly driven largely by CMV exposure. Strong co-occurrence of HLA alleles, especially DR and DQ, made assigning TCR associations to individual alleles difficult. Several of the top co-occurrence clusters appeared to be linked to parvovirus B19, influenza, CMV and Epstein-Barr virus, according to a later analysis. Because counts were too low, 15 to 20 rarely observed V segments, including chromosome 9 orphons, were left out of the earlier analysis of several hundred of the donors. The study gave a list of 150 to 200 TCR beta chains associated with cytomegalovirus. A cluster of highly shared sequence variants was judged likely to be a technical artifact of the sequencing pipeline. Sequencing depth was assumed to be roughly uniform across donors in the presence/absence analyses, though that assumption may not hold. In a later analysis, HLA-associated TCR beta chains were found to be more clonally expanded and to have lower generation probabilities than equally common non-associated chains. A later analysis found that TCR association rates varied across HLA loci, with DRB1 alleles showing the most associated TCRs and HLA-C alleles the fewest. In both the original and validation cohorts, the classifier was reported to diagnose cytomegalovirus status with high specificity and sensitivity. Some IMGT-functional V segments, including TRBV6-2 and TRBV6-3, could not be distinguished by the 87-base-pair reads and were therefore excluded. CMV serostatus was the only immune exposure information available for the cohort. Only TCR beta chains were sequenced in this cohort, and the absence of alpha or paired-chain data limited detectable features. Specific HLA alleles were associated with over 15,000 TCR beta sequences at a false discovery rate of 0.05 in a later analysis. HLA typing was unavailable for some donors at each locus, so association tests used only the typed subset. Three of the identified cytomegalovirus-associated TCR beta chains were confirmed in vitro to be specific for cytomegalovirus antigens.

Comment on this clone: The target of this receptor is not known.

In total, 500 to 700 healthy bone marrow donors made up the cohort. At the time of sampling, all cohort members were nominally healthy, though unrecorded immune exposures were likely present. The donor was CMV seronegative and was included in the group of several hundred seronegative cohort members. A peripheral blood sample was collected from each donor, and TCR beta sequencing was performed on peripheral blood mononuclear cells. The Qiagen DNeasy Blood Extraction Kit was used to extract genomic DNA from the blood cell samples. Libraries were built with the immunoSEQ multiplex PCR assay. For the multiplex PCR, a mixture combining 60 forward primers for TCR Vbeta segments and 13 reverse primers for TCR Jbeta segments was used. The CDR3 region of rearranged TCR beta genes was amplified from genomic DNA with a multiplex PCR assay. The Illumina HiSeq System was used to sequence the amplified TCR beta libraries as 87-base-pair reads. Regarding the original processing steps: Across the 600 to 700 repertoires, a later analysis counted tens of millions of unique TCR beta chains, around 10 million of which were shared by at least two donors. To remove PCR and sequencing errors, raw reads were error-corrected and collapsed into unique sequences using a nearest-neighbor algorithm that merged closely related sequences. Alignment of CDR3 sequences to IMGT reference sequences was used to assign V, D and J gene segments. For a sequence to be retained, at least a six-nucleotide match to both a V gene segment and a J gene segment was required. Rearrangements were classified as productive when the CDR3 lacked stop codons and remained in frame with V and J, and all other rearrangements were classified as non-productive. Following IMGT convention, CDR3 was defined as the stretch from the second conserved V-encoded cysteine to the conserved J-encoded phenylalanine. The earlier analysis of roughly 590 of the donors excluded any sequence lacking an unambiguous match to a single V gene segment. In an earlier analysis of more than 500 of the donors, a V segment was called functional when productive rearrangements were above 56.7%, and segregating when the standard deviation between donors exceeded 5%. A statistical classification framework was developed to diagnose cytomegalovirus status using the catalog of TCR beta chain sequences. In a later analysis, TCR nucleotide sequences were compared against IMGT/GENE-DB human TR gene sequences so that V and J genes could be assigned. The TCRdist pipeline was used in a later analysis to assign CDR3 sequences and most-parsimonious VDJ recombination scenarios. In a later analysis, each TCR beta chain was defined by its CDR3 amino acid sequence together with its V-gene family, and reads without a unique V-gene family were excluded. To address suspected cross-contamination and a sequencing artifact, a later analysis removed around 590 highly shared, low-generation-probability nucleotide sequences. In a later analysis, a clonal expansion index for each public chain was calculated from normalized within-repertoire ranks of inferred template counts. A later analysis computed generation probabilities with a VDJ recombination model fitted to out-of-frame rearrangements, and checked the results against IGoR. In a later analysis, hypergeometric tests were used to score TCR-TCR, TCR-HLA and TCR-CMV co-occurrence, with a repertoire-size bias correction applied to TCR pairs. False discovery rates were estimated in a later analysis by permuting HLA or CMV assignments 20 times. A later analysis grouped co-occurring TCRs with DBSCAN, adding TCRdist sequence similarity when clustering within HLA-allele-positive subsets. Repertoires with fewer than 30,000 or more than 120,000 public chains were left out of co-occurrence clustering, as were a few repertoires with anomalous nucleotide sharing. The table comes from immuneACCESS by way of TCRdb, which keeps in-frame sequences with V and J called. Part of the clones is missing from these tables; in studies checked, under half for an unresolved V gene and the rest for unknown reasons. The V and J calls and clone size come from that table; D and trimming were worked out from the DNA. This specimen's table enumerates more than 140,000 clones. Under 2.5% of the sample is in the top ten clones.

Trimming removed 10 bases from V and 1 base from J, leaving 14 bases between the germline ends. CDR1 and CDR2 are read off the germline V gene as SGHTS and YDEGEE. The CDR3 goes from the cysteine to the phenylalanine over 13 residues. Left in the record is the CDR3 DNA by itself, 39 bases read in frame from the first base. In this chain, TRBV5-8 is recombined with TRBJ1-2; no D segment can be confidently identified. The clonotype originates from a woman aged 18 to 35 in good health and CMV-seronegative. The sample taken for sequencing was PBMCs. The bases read TGTGCCGCCCGCGGTCGAGATAACTATGGCTACACCTTC. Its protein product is CAARGRDNYGYTF.